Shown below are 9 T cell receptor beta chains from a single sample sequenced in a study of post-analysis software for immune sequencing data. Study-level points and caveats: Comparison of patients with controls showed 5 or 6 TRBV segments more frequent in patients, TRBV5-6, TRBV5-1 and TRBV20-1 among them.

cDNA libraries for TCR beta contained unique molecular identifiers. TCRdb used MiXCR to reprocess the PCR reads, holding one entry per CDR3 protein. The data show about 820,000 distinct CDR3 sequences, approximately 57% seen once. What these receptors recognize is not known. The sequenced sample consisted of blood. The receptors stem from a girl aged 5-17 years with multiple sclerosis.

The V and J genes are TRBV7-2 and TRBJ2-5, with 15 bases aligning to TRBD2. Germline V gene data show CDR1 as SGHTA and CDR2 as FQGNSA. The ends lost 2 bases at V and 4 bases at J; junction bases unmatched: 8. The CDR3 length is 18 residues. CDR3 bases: TGTGCCAGCAGCTTATATGGACTAGCGGGAGGGCCGGTAGAGACCCAGTACTTC. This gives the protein CASSLYGLAGGPVETQYF.

The CDR3 region has the DNA TGTGCCAGCAGCGTACCAGCAAGCAATGAGCAGTTCTTC. This encodes CASSVPASNEQFF. This chain joins TRBV9 and TRBJ2-1; D gene uncertain. V lost 1 base to trimming and J lost 6 bases, with 8 bases between them. The CDR3 has 13 amino acids. Germline V gene data show CDR1 as SGDLS and CDR2 as YYNGEE.

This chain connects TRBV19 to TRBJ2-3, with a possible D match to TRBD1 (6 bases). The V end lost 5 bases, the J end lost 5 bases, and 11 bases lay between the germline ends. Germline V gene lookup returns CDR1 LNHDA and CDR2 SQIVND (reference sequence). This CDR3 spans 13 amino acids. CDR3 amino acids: CASSVQGKDTQYF. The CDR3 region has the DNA TGTGCCAGTAGTGTACAGGGAAAAGATACGCAGTATTTT.

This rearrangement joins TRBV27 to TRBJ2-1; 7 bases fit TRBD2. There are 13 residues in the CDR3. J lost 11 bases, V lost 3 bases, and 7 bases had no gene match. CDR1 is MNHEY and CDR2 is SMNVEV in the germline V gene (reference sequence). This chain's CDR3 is CASSFESGLQQFF. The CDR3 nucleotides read TGTGCCAGCAGTTTTGAATCGGGACTACAGCAGTTCTTC.

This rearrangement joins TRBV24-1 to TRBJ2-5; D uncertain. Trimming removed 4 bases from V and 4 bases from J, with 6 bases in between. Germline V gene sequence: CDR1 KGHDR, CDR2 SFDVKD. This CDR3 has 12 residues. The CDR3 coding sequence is TGTGCCACCAGTGACCCAGGAGAGACCCAGTACTTC. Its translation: CATSDPGETQYF.

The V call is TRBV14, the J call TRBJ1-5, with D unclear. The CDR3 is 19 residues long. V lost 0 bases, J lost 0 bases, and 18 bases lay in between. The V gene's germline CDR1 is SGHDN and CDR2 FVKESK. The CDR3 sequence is CASSQDRGTLRYSNQPQHF. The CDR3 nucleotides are TGTGCCAGCAGCCAAGATCGGGGAACCCTACGGTATAGCAATCAGCCCCAGCATTTT.

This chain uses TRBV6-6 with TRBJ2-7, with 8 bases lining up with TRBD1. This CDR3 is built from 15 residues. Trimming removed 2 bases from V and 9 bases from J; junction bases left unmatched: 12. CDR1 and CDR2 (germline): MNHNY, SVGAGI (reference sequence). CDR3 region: CASSYDETGALRQYF. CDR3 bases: TGTGCCAGCAGTTACGATGAGACAGGGGCCTTAAGGCAGTACTTC.

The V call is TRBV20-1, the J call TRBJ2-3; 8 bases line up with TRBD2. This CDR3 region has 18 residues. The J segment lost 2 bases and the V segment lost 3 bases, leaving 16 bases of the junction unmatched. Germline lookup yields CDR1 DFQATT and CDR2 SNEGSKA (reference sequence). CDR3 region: CSASGLAGNRALTDTQYF. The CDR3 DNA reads TGCAGTGCTAGTGGCCTAGCGGGTAACCGAGCCCTCACAGATACGCAGTATTTT.

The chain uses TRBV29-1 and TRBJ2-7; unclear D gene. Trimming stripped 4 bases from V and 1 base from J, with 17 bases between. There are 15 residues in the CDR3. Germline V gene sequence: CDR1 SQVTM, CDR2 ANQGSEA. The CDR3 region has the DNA TGCAGCGTTGGTGTCCACGGAGTATTGTCCTACGAGCAGTACTTC. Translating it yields CSVGVHGVLSYEQYF.